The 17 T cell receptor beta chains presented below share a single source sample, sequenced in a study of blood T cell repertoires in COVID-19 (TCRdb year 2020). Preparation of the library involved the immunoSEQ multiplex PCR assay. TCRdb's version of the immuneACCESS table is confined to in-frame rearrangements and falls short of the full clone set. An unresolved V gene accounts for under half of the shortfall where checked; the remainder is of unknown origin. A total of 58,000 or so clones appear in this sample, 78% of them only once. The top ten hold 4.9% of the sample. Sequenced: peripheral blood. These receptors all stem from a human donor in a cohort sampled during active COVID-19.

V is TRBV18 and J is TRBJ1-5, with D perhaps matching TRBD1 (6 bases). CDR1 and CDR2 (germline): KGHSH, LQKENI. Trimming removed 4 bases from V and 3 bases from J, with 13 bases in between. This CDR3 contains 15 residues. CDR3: CASSRGGQVNQPQHF. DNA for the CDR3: TGTGCCAGCTCACGCGGGGGGCAGGTCAATCAGCCCCAGCATTTT.

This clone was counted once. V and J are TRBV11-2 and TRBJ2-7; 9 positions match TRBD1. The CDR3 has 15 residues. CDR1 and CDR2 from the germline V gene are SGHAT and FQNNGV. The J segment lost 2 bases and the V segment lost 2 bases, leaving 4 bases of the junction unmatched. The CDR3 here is CASSLQTGGPYEQYF. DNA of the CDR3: TGTGCCAGCAGCTTACAGACAGGGGGTCCCTACGAGCAGTACTTC.

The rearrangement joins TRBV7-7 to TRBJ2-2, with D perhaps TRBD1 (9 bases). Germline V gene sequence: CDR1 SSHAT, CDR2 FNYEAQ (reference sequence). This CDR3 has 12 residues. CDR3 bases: TGTGCTAGCGGGGACAGGGTCGGGGAGCTGTTTTTT. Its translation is CASGDRVGELFF.

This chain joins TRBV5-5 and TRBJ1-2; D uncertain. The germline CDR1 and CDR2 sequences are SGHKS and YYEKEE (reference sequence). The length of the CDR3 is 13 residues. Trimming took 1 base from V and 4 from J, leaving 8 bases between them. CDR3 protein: CASSLSSGYGYTF. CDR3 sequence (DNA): TGTGCCAGCAGCTTGAGTTCGGGCTATGGCTACACCTTC.

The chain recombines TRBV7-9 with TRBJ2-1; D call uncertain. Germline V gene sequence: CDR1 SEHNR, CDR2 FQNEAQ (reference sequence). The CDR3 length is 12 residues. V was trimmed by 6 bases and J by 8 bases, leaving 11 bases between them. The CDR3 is CASSFPADEQFF. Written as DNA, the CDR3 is TGTGCCAGCAGTTTCCCGGCGGATGAGCAGTTCTTC.

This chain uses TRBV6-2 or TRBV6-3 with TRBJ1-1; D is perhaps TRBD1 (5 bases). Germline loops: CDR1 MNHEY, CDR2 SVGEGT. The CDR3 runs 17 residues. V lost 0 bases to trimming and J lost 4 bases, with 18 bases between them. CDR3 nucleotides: TGTGCCAGCAGTTACTCGACTCGGAGGGGCACTTTCACTGAAGCTTTCTTT. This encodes CASSYSTRRGTFTEAFF.

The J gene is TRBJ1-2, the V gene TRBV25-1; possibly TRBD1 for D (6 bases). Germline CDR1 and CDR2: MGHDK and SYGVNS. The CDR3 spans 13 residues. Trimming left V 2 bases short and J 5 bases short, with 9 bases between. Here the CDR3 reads CASSEGTSYGYTF. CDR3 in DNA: TGTGCCAGCAGTGAAGGGACAAGTTATGGCTACACCTTC.

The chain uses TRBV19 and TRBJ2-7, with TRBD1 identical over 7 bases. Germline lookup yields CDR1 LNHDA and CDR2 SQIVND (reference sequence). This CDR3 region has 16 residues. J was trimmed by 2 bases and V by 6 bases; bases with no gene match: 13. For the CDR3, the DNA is TGTGCCAGTAGGACTACTACAGGGGTCCCCACCTACGAGCAGTACTTC. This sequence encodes CASRTTTGVPTYEQYF.

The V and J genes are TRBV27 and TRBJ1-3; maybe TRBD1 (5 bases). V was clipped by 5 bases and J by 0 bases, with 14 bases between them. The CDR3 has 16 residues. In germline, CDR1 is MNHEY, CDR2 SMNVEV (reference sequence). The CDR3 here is CASSLAGPRSGNTIYF. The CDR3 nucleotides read TGTGCCAGCAGTCTGGCGGGACCCCGCTCTGGAAACACCATATATTTT.

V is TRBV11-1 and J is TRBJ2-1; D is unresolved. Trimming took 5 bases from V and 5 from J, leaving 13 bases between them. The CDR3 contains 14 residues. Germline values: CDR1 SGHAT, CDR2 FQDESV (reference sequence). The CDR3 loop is CASSPGTRHNEQFF. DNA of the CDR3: TGTGCCAGCAGCCCAGGAACCCGCCACAATGAGCAGTTCTTC.

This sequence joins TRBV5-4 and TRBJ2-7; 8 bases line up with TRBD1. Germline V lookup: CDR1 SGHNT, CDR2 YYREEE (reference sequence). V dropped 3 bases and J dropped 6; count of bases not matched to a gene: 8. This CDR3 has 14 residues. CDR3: CASSSGDRMSEQYF. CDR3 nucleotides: TGTGCCAGCAGCTCTGGGGACAGGATGAGCGAGCAGTACTTC.

CDR3 protein: CASSAGAFYGYTF. CDR3 in DNA: TGTGCCAGCAGTGCAGGGGCCTTCTATGGCTACACCTTC. The V gene is TRBV2, the J gene TRBJ1-2; maybe TRBD1 (6 bases). In germline, CDR1 is SNHLY, CDR2 FYNNEI. The ends were cut back, 4 bases at V and 4 bases at J, with 10 bases in the middle. The CDR3 is 13 residues long.

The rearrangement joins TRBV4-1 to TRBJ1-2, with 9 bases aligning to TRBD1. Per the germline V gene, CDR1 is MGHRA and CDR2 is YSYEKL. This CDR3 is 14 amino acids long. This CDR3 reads CPPRRQGEELGYTF. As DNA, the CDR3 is TGCCCCCCCCGCCGACAGGGGGAGGAACTTGGCTACACCTTC.

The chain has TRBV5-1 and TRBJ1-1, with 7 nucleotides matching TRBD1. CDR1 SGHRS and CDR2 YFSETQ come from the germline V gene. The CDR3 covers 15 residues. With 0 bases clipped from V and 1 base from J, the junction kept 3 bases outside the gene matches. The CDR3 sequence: CASSLVPGGNTEAFF. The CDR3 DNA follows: TGCGCCAGCAGCTTGGTCCCAGGGGGGAACACTGAAGCTTTCTTT.

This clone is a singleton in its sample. CDR3 DNA: TGTGCCAGCAGCTTCACAAAAACCGAAGCTTTCTTT. Translation: CASSFTKTEAFF. The gene calls are TRBV7-9 and TRBJ1-1; D not resolved. The CDR3 is 12 amino acids. In germline, CDR1 is SEHNR, CDR2 FQNEAQ (reference sequence). The germline V and J ends were trimmed by 3 bases and 8 bases, with 10 bases remaining between them. The full variable domain, with the rest looked up from reference TRBV7-9 and TRBJ1-1, is DTGVSQNPRHKITKRGQNVTFRCDPISEHNRLYWYRQTLGQGPEFLTYFQNEAQLEKSRLLSDRFSAERPKGSFSTLEIQRTEQGDSAMYLCASSFTKTEAFFGQGTRLTVV.

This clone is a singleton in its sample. CDR3 DNA sequence: TGTGCCAGCAGCCCAACTAGCGGCTACGAGCAGTACTTC. Encoded protein: CASSPTSGYEQYF. The V gene is TRBV27, the J gene TRBJ2-7; 8 bases are a match to TRBD2. Germline trimming cut 6 bases from V and 3 bases from J; bases unmatched to any gene: 4. CDR1 is MNHEY, CDR2 SMNVEV, per germline (reference sequence). The CDR3 sequence is 13 residues long.

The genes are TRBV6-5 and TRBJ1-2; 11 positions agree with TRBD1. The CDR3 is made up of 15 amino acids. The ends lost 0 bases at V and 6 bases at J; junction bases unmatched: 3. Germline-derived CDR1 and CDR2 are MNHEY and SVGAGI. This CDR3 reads CASSYSGQGADGYTF. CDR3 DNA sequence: TGTGCCAGCAGTTACTCCGGACAGGGGGCTGATGGCTACACCTTC.